The 3 T cell receptor beta chains given below trace back to one sample, sequenced in a study of post-analysis software for immune sequencing data (dated by TCRdb to 2014 to 2015). The antigens for these receptors are not known. The paper as a whole reports these results and caveats: Patients showed significantly higher frequencies than controls for a few TRBV segments, among them TRBV5-6, TRBV5-1 and TRBV20-1.

Receptors were amplified or captured by PCR. The instrument given in TCRdb is Illumina HiSeq 2500. To reduce PCR and sequencing biases, unique molecular identifiers were incorporated into the TCR beta cDNA libraries. Using fastp trimming at Q25 and MiXCR clonotype assembly, TCRdb reanalyzed the public sequencing data and kept in-frame beta chains. Rows matching on CDR3 protein sequence are summarized as one entry with the most common DNA and genes. Recorded for this sample are fewer than 900,000 distinct CDR3 sequences; about 43% of them occurred a single time. The top ten clones comprise roughly 5.2% of the sample. The source material was blood. Receptors originate from a girl under 18 with multiple sclerosis.

The rearrangement uses TRBV7-9 and TRBJ2-1; no reliable D call. CDR3 length equals 15 residues. The ends were cut back, 3 bases at V and 0 bases at J, with 9 bases in the middle. From germline, CDR1 is SEHNR and CDR2 FQNEAQ (reference sequence). CDR3 DNA sequence: TGTGCCAGCAGCTTGGACCAAAGCTCCTACAATGAGCAGTTCTTC. It codes for CASSLDQSSYNEQFF.

This clonotype was detected a few times. J is TRBJ2-2 and V is TRBV13; D perhaps matches TRBD1 (6 bases). CDR1 and CDR2 from the germline V gene are PRHDT and FYEKMQ (reference sequence). Deletions cut 4 bases from V and 5 bases from J, with 11 bases between. This CDR3 is built from 14 residues. The DNA for the CDR3 is TGTGCCAGCAGCTGGGGGCATGCAACCGGGGAGCTGTTTTTT. Protein sequence: CASSWGHATGELFF.

This clonotype was detected only a few times. The rearrangement links TRBV5-6 to TRBJ2-7; a possible D gene is TRBD2 (6 bases). This CDR3 is 15 amino acids long. The germline gives CDR1 SGHDT, CDR2 YYEEEE. The V gene lost 0 bases and the J gene lost 0 bases, with 10 bases spanning the gap. The CDR3 DNA is TGTGCCAGCAGCTTGGCCCCAGCGGGCTCCTACGAGCAGTACTTC. It yields the protein CASSLAPAGSYEQYF.